This is a list of T cell receptor beta chains from one sample in a study of CD8 T cells in Susac syndrome. TCRdb reprocessed the immunoSEQ multiplex PCR reads with MiXCR, giving one entry per CDR3 protein. The sample yields about 300,000 distinct CDR3 sequences, 75% to 85% seen once. The sample comprised CD8+ T cells from PBMCs. These receptors all stem from a human donor with multiple sclerosis. CDR3s include the opening cysteine and the closing phenylalanine or tryptophan. A D gene is named only where the DNA matches it firmly. Rows may omit the clone size; those that give it use once, few, many or a size class.

NA	TRBJ1-1	NA	TRBV20-1	CSARASGDTEAFF	TGCAGTGCTAGGGCAAGTGGGGACACTGAAGCTTTCTTT
NA	TRBJ2-1	once	TRBV7-3	CASSSRPSALYYYNEQFF	TGTGCCAGCAGCTCCCGACCTTCGGCCTTATACTACTACAATGAGCAGTTCTTC
TRBD2	TRBJ2-2	NA	TRBV9	CASSVELPGLATGELFF	TGTGCCAGCAGCGTAGAGCTCCCGGGACTAGCGACCGGGGAGCTGTTTTTT
NA	TRBJ1-4	NA	TRBV3-1	CASSQEPGEKLFF	TGTGCCAGCAGCCAAGAGCCTGGGGAAAAACTGTTTTTT
NA	TRBJ2-5	NA	TRBV27	CASSPLLGQETQYF	TGTGCCAGCAGCCCCCTACTCGGGCAAGAGACCCAGTACTTC
NA	TRBJ2-1	NA	TRBV20-1	CSARDRRELVEQFF	TGCAGTGCTAGGGACAGGCGGGAGCTAGTGGAGCAGTTCTTC
TRBD1	TRBJ1-5	NA	TRBV19	CASSRLGTGIGNQPQHF	TGTGCCAGTAGTAGACTCGGGACAGGGATTGGCAATCAGCCCCAGCATTTT
NA	TRBJ2-7	NA	TRBV9	CASSVGRGDNEQYF	TGTGCCAGCAGCGTAGGGCGCGGCGACAACGAGCAGTACTTC
NA	TRBJ1-2	NA	TRBV6-4	CASSDWGYGYTF	TGTGCCAGCAGTGACTGGGGCTATGGCTACACCTTC
TRBD2	TRBJ2-1	few	TRBV5-6	CASSLWTSGYNEQFF	TGTGCCAGCAGCTTGTGGACTAGCGGCTACAATGAGCAGTTCTTC
TRBD2	TRBJ2-1	NA	TRBV9	CASGLADSYNEQFF	TGTGCCAGCGGACTAGCGGATTCCTACAATGAGCAGTTCTTC
TRBD2	TRBJ2-7	NA	TRBV4-2	CASSQGDSGSTYEQYF	TGTGCCAGCAGCCAAGGTGATAGCGGGAGTACCTACGAGCAGTACTTC
NA	TRBJ2-1	NA	TRBV19	CASSIEAAGVSDEQFF	TGTGCCAGTAGTATAGAGGCGGCAGGGGTTTCGGATGAGCAGTTCTTC
NA	TRBJ1-1	once	TRBV12-3/TRBV12-4	CASSNGMNTEAFF	TGTGCCAGCAGTAACGGTATGAACACTGAAGCTTTCTTT
NA	TRBJ2-5	NA	TRBV28	CASSLLTGGPETQYF	TGTGCCAGCAGTTTATTAACGGGGGGCCCAGAGACCCAGTACTTC
NA	TRBJ1-5	few	TRBV6-1	CASSPLPAGDQPQHF	TGTGCCAGCAGTCCTCTCCCAGCGGGGGATCAGCCCCAGCATTTT
NA	TRBJ1-1	NA	TRBV5-4	CASSPIGGTEAFF	TGTGCCAGCAGCCCCATCGGGGGCACTGAAGCTTTCTTT
TRBD2	TRBJ2-3	NA	TRBV11-3	CASSSRAASGRAGTDTQYF	TGTGCCAGCAGCTCGAGGGCTGCTAGCGGGAGGGCCGGCACAGATACGCAGTATTTT
NA	TRBJ2-6	NA	TRBV9	CASSAYGASGANVLTF	TGTGCCAGCAGCGCCTACGGTGCCTCTGGGGCCAACGTCCTGACTTTC
NA	TRBJ2-3	NA	TRBV4-3	CASSQDRASRRTDTQYF	TGCGCCAGCAGCCAAGATAGGGCTAGCAGACGCACAGATACGCAGTATTTT
NA	TRBJ2-4	NA	TRBV15	CATSSGFENIQYF	TGTGCCACCAGCTCTGGTTTCGAAAACATTCAGTACTTC
TRBD2	TRBJ2-7	NA	TRBV20-1	CSARPVGGLAGASRIDEQYF	TGCAGTGCTAGACCAGTGGGCGGGCTAGCGGGAGCTAGCAGAATAGACGAGCAGTACTTC
NA	TRBJ2-7	NA	TRBV4-3	CASSQDVAPDEQYF	TGCGCCAGCAGCCAAGATGTGGCCCCAGACGAGCAGTACTTC
NA	TRBJ2-7	NA	TRBV7-9	CASSATGDGGREQYF	TGTGCCAGCAGCGCGACGGGAGACGGGGGTCGCGAGCAGTACTTC
NA	TRBJ2-2	NA	TRBV7-7	CASSFTPNTGELFF	TGTGCTAGCAGCTTTACCCCAAACACCGGGGAGCTGTTTTTT